These 15 T cell receptor beta chains share one sample of origin, sequenced in a study of cytomegalovirus exposure and HLA in healthy donors. Use of 60 Vbeta and 13 Jbeta primers characterized the PCR. TCRdb's table, derived via immunoSEQ multiplex PCR, lists solely in-frame clones and lacks some. The profile shows about 110,000 clones, roughly 70% of them singletons. Material: PBMCs. Receptors were obtained from a man in his forties in good health and CMV-seronegative.

This rearrangement joins TRBV5-4 to TRBJ1-2; the match to TRBD1 covers 10 bases. J lost 8 bases, V lost 2 bases, and 9 bases had no gene match. CDR1 and CDR2 (germline): SGHNT, YYREEE (reference sequence). This CDR3 has 15 residues. The CDR3 sequence: CASSLEDRGLGGYTF. The CDR3 bases are TGTGCCAGCAGCTTAGAAGACAGGGGGCTAGGAGGCTACACCTTC.

This clone was seen more than once but under ten times. This chain links TRBV18 with TRBJ1-1; D is undetermined. From germline, CDR1 is KGHSH and CDR2 LQKENI. The CDR3 covers 16 residues. With 6 bases removed from V and 1 base from J, the gap between germline ends came to 18 bases. In nucleotides, the CDR3 is TGTGCCAGCTCGCTTCAACCCCCAGGCCGGAACACTGAAGCTTTCTTT. Protein product: CASSLQPPGRNTEAFF.

The rearrangement uses TRBV27 and TRBJ1-3; D gene uncertain. This CDR3 is 15 amino acids long. Germline loops: CDR1 MNHEY, CDR2 SMNVEV (reference sequence). Trimming removed 8 bases from V and 0 bases from J, with 14 bases in between. This CDR3 reads CASGLNGASGNTIYF. CDR3 in DNA: TGTGCCAGCGGTCTGAACGGAGCCTCTGGAAACACCATATATTTT.

The chain joins TRBV9 to TRBJ2-3, with 7 bases identical to TRBD1. Germline V gene data show CDR1 as SGDLS and CDR2 as YYNGEE. There are 20 residues in the CDR3. With V trimmed by 0 bases and J by 0 bases, 16 bases remained unmatched. The CDR3 DNA reads TGTGCCAGCAGCGTAGATTTGGGGGACAGAACGCAATCTAGCACAGATACGCAGTATTTT. This sequence encodes CASSVDLGDRTQSSTDTQYF.

The CDR3 reads CASGLYLGGRVNYGYTF. The CDR3 nucleotides are TGTGCTAGTGGTTTATATCTAGGGGGACGGGTTAACTATGGCTACACCTTC. This chain uses TRBV12-5 with TRBJ1-2; maybe TRBD1 (6 bases). The CDR3 runs to 17 residues. Trimming stripped 3 bases from V and 1 base from J, with 18 bases between. CDR1 LGHNT and CDR2 FRNRAP come from the germline V gene. Complete variable domain (other parts from reference TRBV12-5 and TRBJ1-2): DARVTQTPRHKVTEMGQEVTMRCQPILGHNTVFWYRQTMMQGLELLAYFRNRAPLDDSGMPKDRFSAEMPDATLATLKIQPSEPRDSAVYFCASGLYLGGRVNYGYTFGSGTRLTVV.

This clone is a singleton in its sample. The chain links TRBV5-1 to TRBJ1-1; unclear D gene. Germline CDR1 SGHRS, CDR2 YFSETQ. The CDR3 has 14 residues. V lost 4 bases, J lost 4 bases, and 14 bases lay in between. Here the CDR3 reads CASSLRSAGTEAFF. In DNA, the CDR3 is TGCGCCAGCAGCCTCCGAAGTGCGGGCACTGAAGCTTTCTTT.

This chain uses TRBV4-1 with TRBJ2-7; possible D gene TRBD2, 6 bases. The CDR3 has 16 residues. Trimming shortened V by 0 bases and J by 6 bases, and 18 bases separated the two germline ends. Germline lookup yields CDR1 MGHRA and CDR2 YSYEKL. This CDR3 reads CASSQEWRDSSSEQYF. CDR3 sequence (DNA): TGCGCCAGCAGCCAAGAATGGAGGGACTCCTCGAGCGAGCAGTACTTC.

This CDR3 is CASRAGTGVRGGYGYTF. The DNA for the CDR3 is TGTGCCAGCAGAGCCGGGACAGGGGTACGGGGGGGATATGGCTACACCTTC. The chain has TRBV9 and TRBJ1-2; 10 nucleotides match TRBD1. J lost 5 bases, V lost 5 bases, and 15 bases had no gene match. The CDR3 runs 17 residues. In germline, CDR1 is SGDLS, CDR2 YYNGEE.

CDR3 residues: CASSPGRDYGYTF. CDR3 in DNA: TGTGCCAGCAGCCCGGGTCGTGACTATGGCTACACCTTC. The chain has TRBV5-4 and TRBJ1-2; D unresolved. This CDR3 comprises 13 residues. CDR1 and CDR2 (germline): SGHNT, YYREEE (reference sequence). V was shortened by 4 bases and J by 3 bases, with 10 bases between the two germline ends. Together with reference TRBV5-4 and TRBJ1-2, the CDR3 gives the full variable domain: ETGVTQSPTHLIKTRGQQVTLRCSSQSGHNTVSWYQQALGQGPQFIFQYYREEENGRGNFPPRFSGLQFPNYSSELNVNALELDDSALYLCASSPGRDYGYTFGSGTRLTVV.

The chain joins TRBV28 to TRBJ2-1, with TRBD2 matching 10 bases. Germline lookup yields CDR1 MDHEN and CDR2 SYDVKM. V gave up 4 bases and J gave up 10 bases; unmatched junction bases: 16. The CDR3 has 17 residues. The DNA for the CDR3 is TGTGCCAGCAGTTCAATCACCGGGACTAGCGCCTCACAGGAGCAGTTCTTC. Amino acids: CASSSITGTSASQEQFF.

This sequence joins TRBV19 and TRBJ1-1; D remains ambiguous. The V end was cut by 5 bases, the J end by 5 bases, with 9 bases between. The CDR3 totals 12 residues. The germline CDR1 and CDR2 sequences are LNHDA and SQIVND (reference sequence). The CDR3 spells CASSGGRTEAFF. Here the CDR3 DNA reads TGTGCCAGTAGTGGAGGGAGGACTGAAGCTTTCTTT. Drawing the rest from reference TRBV19 and TRBJ1-1, the complete variable domain is DGGITQSPKYLFRKEGQNVTLSCEQNLNHDAMYWYRQDPGQGLRLIYYSQIVNDFQKGDIAEGYSVSREKKESFPLTVTSAQKNPTAFYLCASSGGRTEAFFGQGTRLTVV.

The chain links TRBV30 to TRBJ2-2; no clear D gene. CDR1 and CDR2 (germline): GTSNPN, SVGIG (reference sequence). V was trimmed by 4 bases and J by 2 bases, leaving 8 bases between them. This CDR3 has 13 residues. CDR3 DNA: TGTGCCTGGACTAGAGGAAACACCGGGGAGCTGTTTTTT. It yields the protein CAWTRGNTGELFF. The full variable domain, its missing parts supplied by reference TRBV30 and TRBJ2-2, is SQTIHQWPATLVQPVGSPLSLECTVEGTSNPNLYWYRQAAGRGLQLLFYSVGIGQISSEVPQNLSASRPQDRQFILSSKKLLLSDSGFYLCAWTRGNTGELFFGEGSRLTVL.

The CDR3 protein is CASSFAGTGANVLTF. The CDR3 bases are TGTGCCAGCAGCTTCGCGGGAACCGGGGCCAACGTCCTGACTTTC. V is TRBV7-2 and J is TRBJ2-6; TRBD2 is a possible D gene (6 bases). The CDR3 loop spans 15 amino acids. Trimming took 3 bases from V and 4 from J, leaving 10 bases between them. Germline V lookup: CDR1 SGHTA, CDR2 FQGNSA.

The chain joins TRBV6-5 to TRBJ2-1, with a possible D match to TRBD1 (7 bases). The CDR3 length is 15 residues. Germline V lookup: CDR1 MNHEY, CDR2 SVGAGI. The V end lost 6 bases, the J end lost 0 bases, and 12 bases lay between the germline ends. CDR3 DNA: TGTGCCAGCAGGGCGGGACAGAGCTCCTACAATGAGCAGTTCTTC. It specifies CASRAGQSSYNEQFF.

The genes are TRBV28 and TRBJ1-5, with unresolved D. V was trimmed by 5 bases and J by 9 bases, leaving 8 bases between them. The CDR3 has 11 residues. CDR1 is MDHEN, CDR2 SYDVKM, per germline. The CDR3 spells CASSRTGPQHF. The CDR3 DNA is TGTGCCAGCAGTCGTACCGGGCCCCAGCATTTT. The full variable domain, completed using reference TRBV28 and TRBJ1-5, is DVKVTQSSRYLVKRTGEKVFLECVQDMDHENMFWYRQDPGLGLRLIYFSYDVKMKEKGDIPEGYSVSREKKERFSLILESASTNQTSMYLCASSRTGPQHFGDGTRLSIL.